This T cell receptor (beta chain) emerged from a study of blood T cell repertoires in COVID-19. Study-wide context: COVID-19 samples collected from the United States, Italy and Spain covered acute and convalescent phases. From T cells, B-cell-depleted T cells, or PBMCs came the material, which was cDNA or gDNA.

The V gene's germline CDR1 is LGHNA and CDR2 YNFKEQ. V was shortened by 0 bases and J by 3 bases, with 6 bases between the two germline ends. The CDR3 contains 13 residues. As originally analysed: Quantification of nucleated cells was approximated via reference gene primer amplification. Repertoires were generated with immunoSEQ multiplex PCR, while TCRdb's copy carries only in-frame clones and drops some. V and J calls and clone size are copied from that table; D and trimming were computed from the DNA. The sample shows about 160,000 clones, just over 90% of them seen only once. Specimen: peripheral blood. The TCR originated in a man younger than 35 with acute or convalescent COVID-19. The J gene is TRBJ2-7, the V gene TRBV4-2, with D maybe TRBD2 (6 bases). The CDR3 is CASSQDSGYEQYF. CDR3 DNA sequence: TGTGCCAGCAGCCAAGATAGCGGCTACGAGCAGTACTTC.